This TCR beta chain was recorded in a study of Ad26.COV2.S vaccination and SARS-CoV-2 variants. Treatment specified: roughly 18 received Ad26.COV2.S at low or high dose, single or two shots; roughly 5 received placebo; per-sample allocation not given. Day 63 following the first vaccine or placebo injection was when the samples were taken. The length of the CDR3 is 12 residues. V was pared by 3 bases and J by 1 base, with 6 bases between. CDR1 and CDR2 (germline): SQVTM, ANQGSEA. This table comes from immunoSEQ multiplex PCR, and its TCRdb copy is limited to in-frame clones, with some not included. The table lists hundreds of thousands of clones, roughly 90% of them singletons, with about 1.5% in the top ten.

The J gene is TRBJ1-1, the V gene TRBV29-1; D gene ambiguous. The receptor's source is a person between 18 and 65 years old who received the Ad26.COV2.S COVID-19 vaccine or a placebo. Sequencing was performed on peripheral blood, taken in a trial of Ad26.COV2.S vaccine versus placebo. CDR3 DNA sequence: TGCAGCGTTGAGGCTGGGAACACTGAAGCTTTCTTT. It codes for CSVEAGNTEAFF.